Below, 24 T cell receptor beta chains from the same sample are listed, as sequenced in a study of T cells in localized non-small cell lung cancer. The protocol was immunoSEQ multiplex PCR, while the TCRdb copy is restricted to in-frame clones and leaves out a portion. The sample lists around 29,000 clones; approximately 90% were seen once. The sample was peripheral blood, taken before any cancer treatment. The source is a female donor older than 55 with stage III squamous cell lung carcinoma.

The rearrangement joins TRBV23-1 to TRBJ2-7; D remains unclear. TRBV23-1 carries the ORF label, with uncertain function. The CDR3 sequence is 13 residues long. The V end lost 4 bases, the J end lost 0 bases, and 7 bases lay between the germline ends. CDR3: CASSLDSSYEQYF. For the CDR3, the DNA is TGCGCCAGCAGTCTAGATAGCTCCTACGAGCAGTACTTC.

J is TRBJ2-5 and V is TRBV6-1; D is possibly TRBD1 or TRBD2 (5 bases each). The V end lost 4 bases, the J end lost 2 bases, and 11 bases lay between the germline ends. CDR1 and CDR2 (germline): MNHNS, SASEGT. The CDR3 is made up of 14 amino acids. CDR3 protein: CASSASGRQETQYF. The CDR3 DNA sequence: TGTGCCAGCAGTGCCTCGGGACGGCAAGAGACCCAGTACTTC.

V is TRBV19 and J is TRBJ2-3, with D maybe TRBD2 (5 bases). There are 16 residues in the CDR3. The V gene lost 5 bases and the J gene lost 1 base, with 16 bases spanning the gap. Looked up from germline, CDR1 is LNHDA and CDR2 is SQIVND (reference sequence). The CDR3: CASSAGSRSGTDTQYF. The CDR3 DNA reads as TGTGCCAGTAGTGCGGGTTCGAGGTCAGGCACAGATACGCAGTATTTT.

The gene calls are TRBV15 and TRBJ2-2; a possible D gene is TRBD2 (5 bases). From germline, CDR1 is LNHNV and CDR2 YYDKDF (reference sequence). The CDR3 length is 15 residues. The V and J ends lost 0 bases and 2 bases respectively, with 7 bases between them. The CDR3 nucleotides read TGTGCCACCAGCAGAGATGGGAGAAACACCGGGGAGCTGTTTTTT. This encodes CATSRDGRNTGELFF.

This chain joins TRBV19 and TRBJ1-1, with D uncertain. The V gene lost 11 bases and the J gene lost 4 bases, with 20 bases spanning the gap. The CDR3 loop spans 14 amino acids. Germline-derived CDR1 and CDR2 are LNHDA and SQIVND (reference sequence). The DNA of the CDR3 is TGTGCCTCCGATAGGAGACCCCTGGGCACTGAAGCTTTCTTT. Its translation is CASDRRPLGTEAFF.

The rearrangement uses TRBV11-3 and TRBJ2-3, with D hard to call. V lost 5 bases, J lost 0 bases, and 12 bases lay in between. The CDR3 sequence is 15 residues long. Germline lookup yields CDR1 SGHNT and CDR2 YENEEA. CDR3 protein: CASSPKLGSTDTQYF. As DNA, the CDR3 is TGTGCCAGCAGCCCAAAACTGGGGAGCACAGATACGCAGTATTTT.

V usage is TRBV4-2 and J usage is TRBJ2-3; D is possibly TRBD2 (7 bases). This CDR3 comprises 18 residues. Germline V gene lookup returns CDR1 LGHNA and CDR2 YNFKEQ. The germline V and J ends were trimmed by 1 base and 1 base, with 18 bases remaining between them. CDR3 region: CASSQGDEGGSGTDTQYF. In DNA, the CDR3 is TGTGCCAGCAGCCAAGGCGATGAGGGGGGGAGTGGCACAGATACGCAGTATTTT.

This clone is a singleton in its sample. The gene calls are TRBV19 and TRBJ2-2; TRBD2 agrees at 16 bases. The ends lost 3 bases at V and 4 bases at J; junction bases unmatched: 8. The CDR3 sequence is 19 residues long. CDR1 LNHDA and CDR2 SQIVND come from the germline V gene (reference sequence). The CDR3 DNA sequence: TGTGCCAGTAGTATGAAGGGGACTAGCGGGAGGGGGAGCACCGGGGAGCTGTTTTTT. Amino acid sequence: CASSMKGTSGRGSTGELFF.

This chain uses TRBV19 with TRBJ2-5; 11 bases agree with TRBD1. The germline V gene encodes CDR1 LNHDA and CDR2 SQIVND (reference sequence). This CDR3 spans 15 amino acids. V was clipped by 4 bases and J by 5 bases; unmatched bases: 6. DNA for the CDR3: TGTGCCAGTAGTAGCAGGACAGGGGGCGCTGAGACCCAGTACTTC. Amino acid sequence: CASSSRTGGAETQYF. Based on the CDR3 plus reference TRBV19 and TRBJ2-5, the full variable domain is DGGITQSPKYLFRKEGQNVTLSCEQNLNHDAMYWYRQDPGQGLRLIYYSQIVNDFQKGDIAEGYSVSREKKESFPLTVTSAQKNPTAFYLCASSSRTGGAETQYFGPGTRLLVL.

The genes are TRBV5-1 and TRBJ2-1; tentatively, D is TRBD1 (5 bases). V shed 5 bases and J shed 6 bases, with 15 bases lying between them. The CDR3 has 14 amino acids. The germline gives CDR1 SGHRS, CDR2 YFSETQ. CDR3 loop: CASSLQGTGNEQFF. Here the CDR3 DNA reads TGCGCCAGCAGTTTGCAGGGTACAGGCAATGAGCAGTTCTTC.

The J gene is TRBJ2-1, the V gene TRBV28, with 8 bases lining up with TRBD2. Trimming cost V 8 bases and J 4 bases; bases outside gene matches: 7. CDR1 MDHEN and CDR2 SYDVKM come from the germline V gene. The length of the CDR3 is 14 residues. The CDR3 sequence: CASGGGRRYNEQFF. CDR3 bases: TGTGCCAGCGGCGGGGGGCGCCGGTACAATGAGCAGTTCTTC. Full variable domain (remainder filled in from reference TRBV28 and TRBJ2-1): DVKVTQSSRYLVKRTGEKVFLECVQDMDHENMFWYRQDPGLGLRLIYFSYDVKMKEKGDIPEGYSVSREKKERFSLILESASTNQTSMYLCASGGGRRYNEQFFGPGTRLTVL.

The CDR3: CASSALGGYTF. For the CDR3, the DNA is TGTGCCAGCAGCGCGCTGGGTGGCTACACCTTC. The rearrangement links TRBV2 to TRBJ1-2; D not certain. Trimming took 6 bases from V and 7 from J, leaving 9 bases between them. This CDR3 has 11 residues. Germline V gene data show CDR1 as SNHLY and CDR2 as FYNNEI.

The V call is TRBV13, the J call TRBJ2-5, with D maybe TRBD1 (6 bases). V dropped 0 bases and J dropped 1 base, with 9 bases sitting between them. The V gene's germline CDR1 is PRHDT and CDR2 FYEKMQ (reference sequence). The CDR3 length is 15 residues. The CDR3 DNA reads as TGTGCCAGCAGCTTAGGTCTAGGGGGCCAAGAGACCCAGTACTTC. Translating gives CASSLGLGGQETQYF.

A few counts support this clone. The rearrangement links TRBV11-2 to TRBJ2-7; D remains unclear. Germline V gives CDR1 SGHAT, CDR2 FQNNGV. V was clipped by 5 bases and J by 7 bases, with 9 bases between them. The CDR3 has 11 residues. CDR3 sequence: CASSVVVEQYF. The CDR3 DNA follows: TGTGCCAGCAGCGTCGTTGTAGAGCAGTACTTC. The full variable domain, completed using reference TRBV11-2 and TRBJ2-7, is EAGVAQSPRYKIIEKRQSVAFWCNPISGHATLYWYQQILGQGPKLLIQFQNNGVVDDSQLPKDRFSAERLKGVDSTLKIQPAKLEDSAVYLCASSVVVEQYFGPGTRLTVT.

This rearrangement joins TRBV25-1 to TRBJ2-3; 8 bases agree with TRBD2. The CDR3 contains 15 residues. The J segment lost 1 base and the V segment lost 6 bases, leaving 6 bases of the junction unmatched. Germline V gene data show CDR1 as MGHDK and CDR2 as SYGVNS. The DNA of the CDR3 is TGTGCCAGCAGAAACAGCGGGGGACGCACAGATACGCAGTATTTT. This encodes CASRNSGGRTDTQYF.

The rearrangement uses TRBV6-5 and TRBJ2-5, with 15 bases aligning to TRBD2. The germline CDR1 and CDR2 sequences are MNHEY and SVGAGI. The CDR3 is 14 amino acids. Trimming took 4 bases from V and 11 from J; bases not matched to a gene: 5. CDR3 sequence (DNA): TGTGCCAGCAGTTCCGGGACTAGCGGGAGGAAGCAGTACTTC. It yields the protein CASSSGTSGRKQYF.

This sequence joins TRBV27 and TRBJ1-1; weak D call: TRBD1 (5 bases). Trimming removed 1 base at V and 4 bases at J, with 28 bases between. The CDR3 covers 20 residues. CDR1 is MNHEY and CDR2 is SMNVEV in the germline V gene (reference sequence). In DNA, the CDR3 is TGTGCCAGCAGTTTATGGAGGAAGGGCCGCAGGGAAGATTTTTCCACTGAAGCTTTCTTT. Encoded protein: CASSLWRKGRREDFSTEAFF.

V is TRBV5-1 and J is TRBJ1-5; D gene unclear. V was pared by 4 bases and J by 5 bases, with 16 bases between. The CDR3 extends over 15 amino acids. The germline V gene encodes CDR1 SGHRS and CDR2 YFSETQ. The CDR3 loop is CASSPDDAFYQPQHF. Here the CDR3 DNA reads TGCGCCAGCAGCCCCGACGACGCATTTTATCAGCCCCAGCATTTT.

V usage is TRBV6-5 and J usage is TRBJ1-3; no firm D call. Trimming took 5 bases from V and 2 from J, leaving 13 bases between them. This CDR3 is 15 amino acids long. Germline V gene lookup returns CDR1 MNHEY and CDR2 SVGAGI. CDR3 sequence (DNA): TGTGCCAGCAGTGGCTCTTTAGGTCCTGGAAACACCATATATTTT. It encodes CASSGSLGPGNTIYF.

This chain joins TRBV18 and TRBJ1-1; 8 positions match TRBD1. The trim removed 6 bases at V and 0 bases at J, leaving 15 bases unmatched. Germline V gene data show CDR1 as KGHSH and CDR2 as LQKENI. This CDR3 region has 18 residues. The CDR3 nucleotides read TGTGCCAGCTCCCCCAACCAAATGACAGGGGCCATGAACACTGAAGCTTTCTTT. It codes for CASSPNQMTGAMNTEAFF.

The sample holds one count of this clone. The chain has TRBV19 and TRBJ2-2; D is perhaps TRBD1 (5 bases). This CDR3 is built from 14 residues. V dropped 1 base and J dropped 6 bases, with 9 bases sitting between them. The germline V gene encodes CDR1 LNHDA and CDR2 SQIVND (reference sequence). This CDR3 reads CASSIVEGAGELFF. The DNA of the CDR3 is TGTGCCAGTAGTATAGTGGAAGGGGCCGGGGAGCTGTTTTTT.

This chain uses TRBV4-1 with TRBJ2-1; a possible D gene is TRBD1 (6 bases). Germline CDR1 and CDR2: MGHRA and YSYEKL. The CDR3 is 18 residues long. The V end was cut by 0 bases, the J end by 0 bases, with 15 bases between. The CDR3 is CASSQDFRGLSSYNEQFF. CDR3 nucleotides: TGCGCCAGCAGCCAAGATTTCAGGGGCTTAAGCTCCTACAATGAGCAGTTCTTC.

V and J are TRBV18 and TRBJ2-1; D ambiguous. V lost 2 bases and J 8 bases, leaving 7 bases between the germline ends. The germline V gene has CDR1 KGHSH and CDR2 LQKENI. This CDR3 spans 12 amino acids. This CDR3 reads CASSPSIDEQFF. In DNA, the CDR3 is TGTGCCAGCTCACCATCGATCGATGAGCAGTTCTTC. Together with reference TRBV18 and TRBJ2-1, the CDR3 gives the full variable domain: NAGVMQNPRHLVRRRGQEARLRCSPMKGHSHVYWYRQLPEEGLKFMVYLQKENIIDESGMPKERFSAEFPKEGPSILRIQQVVRGDSAAYFCASSPSIDEQFFGPGTRLTVL.

The chain carries TRBV19 and TRBJ1-2; D call uncertain. This CDR3 is built from 18 residues. Germline CDR1 and CDR2: LNHDA and SQIVND (reference sequence). The V and J ends lost 2 bases and 3 bases respectively, with 22 bases between them. For the CDR3, the DNA is TGTGCCAGTAGTATAACCCCGGGTGGCTTGGCAGACCACTATGGCTACACCTTC. Its translation: CASSITPGGLADHYGYTF.